The present T cell receptor beta chain was sequenced within a study of control samples from healthy donors and cancer patients. Using immunoSEQ multiplex PCR, the repertoire was profiled, and TCRdb retains in-frame clones only, with some absent. The profile shows roughly 130,000 clones, around nine tenths of them singletons. Germline CDR1 and CDR2: KGHSH and LQKENI. The CDR3 has 15 amino acids. J gave up 1 base and V 4 bases, and 1 base lay outside the gene matches. Sequencing was carried out using blood. The origin of this receptor is a man aged 25 to 40 in good health. V gene TRBV18 combines with J gene TRBJ2-2; 9 bases agree with TRBD2. The CDR3 sequence is CASSRTSENTGELFF. CDR3 coding DNA: TGTGCCAGCTCACGGACTAGCGAGAACACCGGGGAGCTGTTTTTT.